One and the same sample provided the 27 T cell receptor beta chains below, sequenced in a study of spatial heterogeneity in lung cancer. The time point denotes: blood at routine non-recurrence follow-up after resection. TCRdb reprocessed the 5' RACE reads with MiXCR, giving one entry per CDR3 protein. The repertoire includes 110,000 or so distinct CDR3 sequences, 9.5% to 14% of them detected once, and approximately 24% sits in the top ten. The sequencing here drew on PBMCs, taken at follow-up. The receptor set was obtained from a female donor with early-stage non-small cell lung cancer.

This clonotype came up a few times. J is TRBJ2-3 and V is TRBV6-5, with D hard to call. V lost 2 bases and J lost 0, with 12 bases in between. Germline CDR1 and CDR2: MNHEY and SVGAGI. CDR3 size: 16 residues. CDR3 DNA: TGTGCCAGCAGTTACACCGGCGTCGTCAGCACAGATACGCAGTATTTT. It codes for CASSYTGVVSTDTQYF.

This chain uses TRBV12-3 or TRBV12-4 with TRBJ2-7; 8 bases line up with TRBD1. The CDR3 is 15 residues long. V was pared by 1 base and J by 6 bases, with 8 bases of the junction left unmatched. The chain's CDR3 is CASSLGQGSISEQYF. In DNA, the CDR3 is TGTGCCAGCAGTTTAGGACAGGGGTCCATCTCCGAGCAGTACTTC.

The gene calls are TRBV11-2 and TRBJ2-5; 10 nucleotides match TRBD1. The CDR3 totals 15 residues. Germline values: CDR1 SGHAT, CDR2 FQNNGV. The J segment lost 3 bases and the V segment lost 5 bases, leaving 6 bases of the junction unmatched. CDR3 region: CASSIGTGEEETQYF. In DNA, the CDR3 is TGTGCCAGCAGCATCGGGACAGGGGAGGAAGAGACCCAGTACTTC. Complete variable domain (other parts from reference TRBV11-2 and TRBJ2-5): EAGVAQSPRYKIIEKRQSVAFWCNPISGHATLYWYQQILGQGPKLLIQFQNNGVVDDSQLPKDRFSAERLKGVDSTLKIQPAKLEDSAVYLCASSIGTGEEETQYFGPGTRLLVL.

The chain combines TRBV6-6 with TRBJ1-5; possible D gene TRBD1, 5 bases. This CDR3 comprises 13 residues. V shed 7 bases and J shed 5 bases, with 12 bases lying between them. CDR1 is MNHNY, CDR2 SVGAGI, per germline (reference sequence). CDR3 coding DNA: TGTGCCAGCACCGGACGGGACGATCAGCCCCAGCATTTT. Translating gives CASTGRDDQPQHF.

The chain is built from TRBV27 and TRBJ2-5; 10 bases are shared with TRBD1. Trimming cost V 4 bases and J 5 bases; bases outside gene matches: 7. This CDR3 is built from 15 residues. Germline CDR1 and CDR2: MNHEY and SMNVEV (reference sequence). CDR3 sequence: CASSSMTGGAETQYF. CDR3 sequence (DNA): TGTGCCAGCAGTTCTATGACAGGGGGCGCGGAGACCCAGTACTTC.

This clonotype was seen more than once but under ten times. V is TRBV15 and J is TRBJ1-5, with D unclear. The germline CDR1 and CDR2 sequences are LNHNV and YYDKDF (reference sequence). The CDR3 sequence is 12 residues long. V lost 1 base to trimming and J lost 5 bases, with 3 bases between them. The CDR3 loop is CATSRVHQPQHF. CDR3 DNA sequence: TGTGCCACCAGCAGAGTTCATCAGCCCCAGCATTTT.

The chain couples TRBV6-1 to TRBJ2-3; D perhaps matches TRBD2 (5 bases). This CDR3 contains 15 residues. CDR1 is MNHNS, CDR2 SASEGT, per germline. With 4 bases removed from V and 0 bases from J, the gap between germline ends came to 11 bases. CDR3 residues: CASSVTRASTDTQYF. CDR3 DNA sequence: TGTGCCAGCAGTGTCACTAGAGCTAGCACAGATACGCAGTATTTT.

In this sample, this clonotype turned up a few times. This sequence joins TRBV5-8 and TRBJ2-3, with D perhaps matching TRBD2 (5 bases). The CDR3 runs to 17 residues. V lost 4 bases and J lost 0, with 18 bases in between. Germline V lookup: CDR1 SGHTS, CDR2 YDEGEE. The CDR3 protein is CASSVGLVTTSTDTQYF. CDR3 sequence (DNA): TGTGCCAGCAGCGTAGGACTTGTTACCACCAGCACAGATACGCAGTATTTT.

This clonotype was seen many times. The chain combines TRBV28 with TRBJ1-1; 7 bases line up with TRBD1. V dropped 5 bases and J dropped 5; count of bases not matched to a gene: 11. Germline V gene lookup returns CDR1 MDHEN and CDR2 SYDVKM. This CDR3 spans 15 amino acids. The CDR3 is CASSLPGGVRTEAFF. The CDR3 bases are TGTGCCAGCAGTCTTCCAGGGGGGGTGAGGACTGAAGCTTTCTTT.

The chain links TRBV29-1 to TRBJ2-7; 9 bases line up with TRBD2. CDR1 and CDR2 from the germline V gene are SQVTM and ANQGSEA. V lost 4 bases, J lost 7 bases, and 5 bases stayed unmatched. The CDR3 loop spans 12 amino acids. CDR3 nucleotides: TGCAGCGTTGCCTTGCTAGCGGGGGAGCAGTACTTC. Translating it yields CSVALLAGEQYF.

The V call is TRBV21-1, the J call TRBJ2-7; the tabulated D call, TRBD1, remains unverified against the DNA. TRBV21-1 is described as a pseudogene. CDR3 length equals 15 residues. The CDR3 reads CASSIAQGGELEQYV. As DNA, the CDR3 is TGTGCCAGCAGCATAGCACAGGGCGGGGAACTCGAGCAGTACGTC.

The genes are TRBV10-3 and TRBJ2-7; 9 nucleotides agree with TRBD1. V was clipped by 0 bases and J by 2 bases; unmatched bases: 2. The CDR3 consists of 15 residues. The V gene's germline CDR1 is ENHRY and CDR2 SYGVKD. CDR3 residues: CAISESGTGTYEQYV. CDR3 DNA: TGTGCCATCAGTGAGTCGGGGACAGGGACCTACGAGCAGTACGTC.

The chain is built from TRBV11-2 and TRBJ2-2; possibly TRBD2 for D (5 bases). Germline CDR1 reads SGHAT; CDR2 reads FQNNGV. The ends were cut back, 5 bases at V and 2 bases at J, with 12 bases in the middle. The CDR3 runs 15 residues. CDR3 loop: CASSPRVLNTGELFF. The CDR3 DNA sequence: TGTGCCAGCAGCCCGAGGGTACTCAACACCGGGGAGCTGTTTTTT.

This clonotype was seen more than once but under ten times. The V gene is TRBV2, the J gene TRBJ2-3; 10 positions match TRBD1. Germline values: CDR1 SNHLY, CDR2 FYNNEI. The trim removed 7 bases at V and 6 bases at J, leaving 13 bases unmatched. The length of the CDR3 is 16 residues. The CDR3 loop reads CASNSQPTGGLDTQYF. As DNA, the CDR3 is TGTGCCAGCAACTCCCAACCGACAGGGGGCTTGGATACGCAGTATTTT. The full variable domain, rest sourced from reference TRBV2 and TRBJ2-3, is EPEVTQTPSHQVTQMGQEVILRCVPISNHLYFYWYRQILGQKVEFLVSFYNNEISEKSEIFDDQFSVERPDGSNFTLKIRSTKLEDSAMYFCASNSQPTGGLDTQYFGPGTRLTVL.

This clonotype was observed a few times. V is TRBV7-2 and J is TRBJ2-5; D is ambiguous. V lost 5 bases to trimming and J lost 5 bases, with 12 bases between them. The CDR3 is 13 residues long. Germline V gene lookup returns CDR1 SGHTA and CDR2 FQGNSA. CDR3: CASSIERWETQYF. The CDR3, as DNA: TGTGCCAGCAGCATAGAACGCTGGGAGACCCAGTACTTC.

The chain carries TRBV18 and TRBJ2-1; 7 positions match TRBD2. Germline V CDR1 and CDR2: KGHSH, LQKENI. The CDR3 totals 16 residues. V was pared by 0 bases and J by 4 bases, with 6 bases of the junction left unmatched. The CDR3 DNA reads TGTGCCAGCTCACCACCGGGCGGGAGTGTATACAATGAGCAGTTCTTC. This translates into CASSPPGGSVYNEQFF.

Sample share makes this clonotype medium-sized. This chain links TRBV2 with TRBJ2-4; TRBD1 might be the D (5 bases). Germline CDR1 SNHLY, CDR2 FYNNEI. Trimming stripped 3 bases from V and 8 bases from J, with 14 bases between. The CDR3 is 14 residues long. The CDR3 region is CASSDTVRVDIQYF. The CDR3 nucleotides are TGTGCCAGCAGTGATACAGTCAGGGTGGACATTCAGTACTTC.

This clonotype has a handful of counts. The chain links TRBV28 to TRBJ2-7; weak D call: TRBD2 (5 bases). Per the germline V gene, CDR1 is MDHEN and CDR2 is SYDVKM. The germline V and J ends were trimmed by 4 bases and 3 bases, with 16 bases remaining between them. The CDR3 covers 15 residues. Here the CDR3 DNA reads TGTGCCAGCAGTTCCTTTAGCGAATTAAACTACGAGCAGTACTTC. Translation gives CASSSFSELNYEQYF.

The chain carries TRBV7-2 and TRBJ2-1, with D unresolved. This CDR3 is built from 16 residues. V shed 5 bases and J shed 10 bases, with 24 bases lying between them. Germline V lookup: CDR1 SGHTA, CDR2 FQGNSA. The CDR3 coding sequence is TGTGCCAGCAGCGGACCCGGGTTCCCACGTCCCAAGGAGCAGTTCTTC. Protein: CASSGPGFPRPKEQFF.

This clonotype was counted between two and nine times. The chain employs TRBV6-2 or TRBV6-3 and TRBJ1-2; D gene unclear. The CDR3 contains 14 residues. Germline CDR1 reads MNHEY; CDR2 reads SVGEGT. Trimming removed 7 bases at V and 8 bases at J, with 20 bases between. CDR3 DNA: TGTGCCAGCACGTCCCGGTCTCTCCTTGGCGGCTACACCTTC. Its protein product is CASTSRSLLGGYTF.

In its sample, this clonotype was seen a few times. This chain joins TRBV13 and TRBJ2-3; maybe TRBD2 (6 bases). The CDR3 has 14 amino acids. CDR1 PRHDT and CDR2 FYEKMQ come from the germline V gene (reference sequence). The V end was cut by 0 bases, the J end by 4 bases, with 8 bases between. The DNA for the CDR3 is TGTGCCAGCAGCTTAGGCACTAGCTCAGATACGCAGTATTTT. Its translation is CASSLGTSSDTQYF.

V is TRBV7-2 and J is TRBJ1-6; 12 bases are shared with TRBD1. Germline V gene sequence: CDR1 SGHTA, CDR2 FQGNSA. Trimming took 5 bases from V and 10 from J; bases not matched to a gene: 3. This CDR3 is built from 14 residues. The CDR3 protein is CASSPGTGGSPLHF. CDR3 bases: TGTGCCAGCAGCCCCGGGACAGGGGGCTCACCCCTCCACTTT.

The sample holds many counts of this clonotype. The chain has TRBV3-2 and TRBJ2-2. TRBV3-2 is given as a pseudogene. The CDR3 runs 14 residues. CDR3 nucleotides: TGTGCCAGCAGCCAAGACTACCAAGCCGGGGAGCTGTTTTTT. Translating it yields CASSQDYQAGELFF.

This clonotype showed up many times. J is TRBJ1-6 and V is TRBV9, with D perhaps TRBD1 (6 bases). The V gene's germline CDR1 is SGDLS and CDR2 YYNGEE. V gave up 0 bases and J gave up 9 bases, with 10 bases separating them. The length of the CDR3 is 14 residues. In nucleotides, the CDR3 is TGTGCCAGCAGCGTAGGGACAGAGGGTTCACCCCTCCACTTT. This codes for CASSVGTEGSPLHF.

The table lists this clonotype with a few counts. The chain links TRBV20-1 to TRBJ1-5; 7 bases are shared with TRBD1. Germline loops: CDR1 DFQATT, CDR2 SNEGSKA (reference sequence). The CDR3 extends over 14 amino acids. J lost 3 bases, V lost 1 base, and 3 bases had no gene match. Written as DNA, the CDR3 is TGCAGTGCTAGAGCGGGACAGTTCAATCAGCCCCAGCATTTT. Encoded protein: CSARAGQFNQPQHF.

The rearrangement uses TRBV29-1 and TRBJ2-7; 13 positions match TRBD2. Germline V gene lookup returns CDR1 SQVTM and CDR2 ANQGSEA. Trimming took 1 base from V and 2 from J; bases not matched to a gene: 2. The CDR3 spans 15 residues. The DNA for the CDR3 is TGCAGCGTTGAAGGGACTAGCGGGAGCGCCTACGAGCAGTACTTC. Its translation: CSVEGTSGSAYEQYF.

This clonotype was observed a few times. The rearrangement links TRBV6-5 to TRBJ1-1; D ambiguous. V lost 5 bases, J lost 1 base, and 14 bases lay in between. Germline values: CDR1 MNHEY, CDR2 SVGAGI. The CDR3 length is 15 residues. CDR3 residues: CASSLDGLGNTEAFF. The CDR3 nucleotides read TGTGCCAGCAGTCTGGACGGCCTCGGGAACACTGAAGCTTTCTTT.